Here is one TCR beta chain with its context. Its antigen is unidentified. This specimen belongs to a study of cytomegalovirus exposure and HLA in healthy donors. Study-level information: Early released data had tens of millions of unique TCRs, all coming from HLA-typed donors.

General study results and limits: After further analysis at a later stage, under 20,000 TCR beta sequences were associated with HLA alleles at 0.05 false discovery rate. It was reported that the classifier diagnosed cytomegalovirus status with high specificity and sensitivity in both the original and validation cohorts.

Primers: 60 Vbeta forward and 13 Jbeta reverse. Some clones are missing from TCRdb's copy, which holds only in-frame ones; the method was immunoSEQ multiplex PCR. The data show roughly 200,000 clones, about 78% seen once. This sequence was found in a woman aged 25-40 years in good health and CMV-seronegative. What was sequenced was PBMCs.

CDR3 region: CASSPGDSSSGANVLTF. CDR3 coding DNA: TGTGCCAGTAGCCCAGGGGACAGCTCCTCTGGGGCCAACGTCCTGACTTTC. The chain is built from TRBV19 and TRBJ2-6; TRBD1 matches 7 bases. This CDR3 is built from 17 residues. Per germline, CDR1 LNHDA and CDR2 SQIVND (reference sequence). The trim removed 6 bases at V and 0 bases at J, leaving 8 bases unmatched. The full variable domain, in which reference TRBV19 and TRBJ2-6 provide the parts outside the CDR3, is DGGITQSPKYLFRKEGQNVTLSCEQNLNHDAMYWYRQDPGQGLRLIYYSQIVNDFQKGDIAEGYSVSREKKESFPLTVTSAQKNPTAFYLCASSPGDSSSGANVLTFGAGSRLTVL.